This T cell receptor beta chain comes out of a study of T cells in women clearing cervical HPV infection. Study details: Controls gave blood once infection was undetectable; cases at lesion identification.

This CDR3 is built from 17 residues. Trimming removed 1 base at V and 9 bases at J, with 21 bases between. The germline V gene has CDR1 SGHTA and CDR2 FQGTGA. The repertoire was sequenced with immunoSEQ multiplex PCR; TCRdb's copy has only in-frame clones and lacks some. This repertoire includes tens of thousands of clones. Comments on this clone: The sequenced fragment ends 3 residues before the CDR3 boundary, so the rest is inferred from the germline J gene.

This sequence originates from a woman between 18 and 70 years old with a cervical HPV16 infection that either progressed to CIN3+ or cleared (not recorded which). The rearrangement uses TRBV7-3 and TRBJ2-2; possibly TRBD1 or TRBD2 for D (6 bases each). Sequencing input: blood buffy coat. CDR3 in amino acids: CASSLMAGGTTHRELFF. The part of the CDR3 DNA that was read is TGTGCCAGCAGCTTAATGGCGGGCGGGACAACACACCGGGAG.